This TCR beta chain was sequenced in a study of patients and donors after allogeneic stem cell transplantation. Each CDR3 protein is one row after TCRdb ran MiXCR on the RT-PCR reads. Among hundreds of thousands of distinct CDR3 sequences listed, under 20% were seen once. Trimming cost V 2 bases and J 2 bases, with 15 bases left between them. Germline lookup yields CDR1 MNHEY and CDR2 SVGEGT. The length of the CDR3 is 17 residues. The clonotype originates from a human donor who was either an allogeneic HSCT recipient or a stem cell or donor lymphocyte infusion donor (not recorded which). It is not recorded whose cells these are; they may come from a transplant donor. Material: blood, either unsorted or a sorted T cell fraction (not recorded which). The rearrangement uses TRBV6-2 or TRBV6-3 and TRBJ2-2; D is possibly TRBD1 (5 bases). DNA of the CDR3: TGTGCCAGCAGTTACATCTGGACATTCGCCAACACCGGGGAGCTGTTTTTT. As protein: CASSYIWTFANTGELFF.